These 23 T cell receptor beta chains were sequenced from one sample in a study of blood T cell repertoires in COVID-19. TCRdb's table, derived via immunoSEQ multiplex PCR, lists solely in-frame clones and lacks some. Among 60,000 to 85,000 clones listed, 86% were seen once. The sample was peripheral blood. The source of these receptors is a human donor in a cohort sampled during active COVID-19.

CDR3 sequence reads: CASSPPGGRGTEAFF. As DNA, the CDR3 is TGTGCCAGCTCACCACCGGGGGGGCGGGGAACTGAAGCTTTCTTT. The rearrangement uses TRBV18 and TRBJ1-1, with D possibly being TRBD1 (6 bases). The CDR3 extends over 15 amino acids. V was pared by 0 bases and J by 5 bases, with 13 bases between. The germline gives CDR1 KGHSH, CDR2 LQKENI.

The rearrangement joins TRBV4-1 to TRBJ1-4; TRBD1 is a possible D gene (5 bases). Between the trimmed V and J ends, which lost 0 bases and 7 bases, there was a span of 12 bases. CDR1 is MGHRA and CDR2 is YSYEKL in the germline V gene. There are 15 residues in the CDR3. CDR3 in amino acids: CASSQEPGFVEKLFF. The CDR3 coding sequence is TGCGCCAGCAGCCAAGAGCCAGGGTTCGTTGAAAAACTGTTTTTT.

The rearrangement uses TRBV5-1 and TRBJ2-5, with D perhaps TRBD2 (6 bases). CDR1 is SGHRS and CDR2 is YFSETQ in the germline V gene. The CDR3 contains 14 residues. Trimming took 4 bases from V and 2 from J, leaving 12 bases between them. CDR3 residues: CASSGGTQQETQYF. The CDR3, as DNA: TGCGCCAGCAGCGGCGGGACTCAGCAAGAGACCCAGTACTTC.

The chain recombines TRBV29-1 with TRBJ1-2; D gene ambiguous. With 3 bases removed from V and 1 base from J, the gap between germline ends came to 6 bases. Germline CDR1 is SQVTM and CDR2 is ANQGSEA. The length of the CDR3 is 12 residues. CDR3 nucleotides: TGCAGCGTTGATGTATATAACTATGGCTACACCTTC. Amino acids: CSVDVYNYGYTF.

This chain links TRBV6-5 with TRBJ1-2; 8 bases fit TRBD1. V shed 6 bases and J 2 bases; nucleotides not matched to a gene: 5. CDR1 is MNHEY and CDR2 is SVGAGI in the germline V gene. CDR3 length equals 14 residues. CDR3 protein: CASSRGQVNYGYTF. The CDR3, as DNA: TGTGCCAGCAGCCGGGGACAGGTCAACTATGGCTACACCTTC.

The rearrangement uses TRBV10-3 and TRBJ2-3; the D gene is possibly TRBD2 (6 bases). The length of the CDR3 is 14 residues. Germline CDR1 ENHRY, CDR2 SYGVKD. The V and J ends lost 2 bases and 1 base respectively, with 7 bases between them. The CDR3 region has the DNA TGTGCCATCAGTGAGGCTAGCGGCACAGATACGCAGTATTTT. This translates into CAISEASGTDTQYF.

V is TRBV19 and J is TRBJ2-7; TRBD1 matches 11 bases. J gave up 4 bases and V 7 bases, and 6 bases lay outside the gene matches. CDR1 and CDR2 from the germline V gene are LNHDA and SQIVND (reference sequence). The CDR3 contains 14 residues. The DNA for the CDR3 is TGTGCCAGTAATCCGGGACAGGGGGATTACGAGCAGTACTTC. Encoded protein: CASNPGQGDYEQYF. Full variable domain (rest looked up from reference TRBV19 and TRBJ2-7): DGGITQSPKYLFRKEGQNVTLSCEQNLNHDAMYWYRQDPGQGLRLIYYSQIVNDFQKGDIAEGYSVSREKKESFPLTVTSAQKNPTAFYLCASNPGQGDYEQYFGPGTRLTVT.

The chain joins TRBV6-5 to TRBJ2-1, with unresolved D. Per the germline V gene, CDR1 is MNHEY and CDR2 is SVGAGI. The CDR3 consists of 13 residues. V was shortened by 0 bases and J by 8 bases, with 8 bases between the two germline ends. The DNA of the CDR3 is TGTGCCAGCAGTTACTCCTACGGTCATGAGCAGTTCTTC. Protein sequence: CASSYSYGHEQFF.

The rearrangement links TRBV12-3 or TRBV12-4 to TRBJ2-4; D is undetermined. The CDR3 length is 13 residues. Trimming took 6 bases from V and 6 from J, leaving 12 bases between them. CDR3 DNA: TGTGCCAGCAGCTCTCAGGTGGGAAACATTCAGTACTTC. Protein product: CASSSQVGNIQYF.

The chain recombines TRBV15 with TRBJ2-6; possibly TRBD2 for D (6 bases). CDR3 length: 15 residues. Deletions cut 4 bases from V and 1 base from J, with 8 bases between. The germline gives CDR1 LNHNV, CDR2 YYDKDF (reference sequence). The CDR3 loop reads CATSTGGSGANVLTF. Written as DNA, the CDR3 is TGTGCCACCAGCACCGGGGGTTCTGGGGCCAACGTCCTGACTTTC.

This CDR3 reads CASRDRENSPLHF. The DNA for the CDR3 is TGTGCCAGCCGAGACAGGGAAAATTCACCCCTCCACTTT. This chain connects TRBV7-2 to TRBJ1-6, with 7 positions matching TRBD1. There are 13 residues in the CDR3. The V segment lost 8 bases and the J segment 7 bases; nucleotides outside the gene matches: 5. The germline V gene encodes CDR1 SGHTA and CDR2 FQGNSA.

The chain is built from TRBV10-2 and TRBJ1-2, with TRBD1 as a possible D gene (6 bases). This CDR3 has 12 amino acids. Germline V gene lookup returns CDR1 WSHSY and CDR2 SAAADI. Between the trimmed V and J ends, which lost 8 bases and 2 bases, there was a span of 9 bases. CDR3 residues: CASEGDNYGYTF. The CDR3 DNA reads TGCGCCAGCGAGGGGGACAACTATGGCTACACCTTC.

V usage is TRBV24-1 and J usage is TRBJ1-2; a possible D gene is TRBD1 (6 bases). The CDR3 runs to 14 residues. Trimming left V 0 bases short and J 8 bases short, with 12 bases between. CDR1 and CDR2 (germline): KGHDR, SFDVKD. The CDR3 DNA sequence: TGTGCCACCAGTGATTTGAGACAGGCTAAAGGCTACACCTTC. It encodes CATSDLRQAKGYTF.

The count of this clone is one. The genes are TRBV18 and TRBJ1-3; no definite D call. Trimming left V 3 bases short and J 0 bases short, with 12 bases between. The CDR3 loop spans 16 amino acids. In germline, CDR1 is KGHSH, CDR2 LQKENI. The CDR3 sequence: CASSPQNTISGNTIYF. The DNA of the CDR3 is TGTGCCAGCTCACCGCAAAATACAATCTCTGGAAACACCATATATTTT.

J is TRBJ1-2 and V is TRBV5-6; TRBD1 agrees at 9 bases. Germline CDR1 reads SGHDT; CDR2 reads YYEEEE. The CDR3 totals 13 residues. V lost 4 bases to trimming and J lost 8 bases; unmatched junction nucleotides: 6. This CDR3 reads CASSPDRGRGYTF. The CDR3 DNA follows: TGTGCCAGCAGCCCGGACAGGGGTCGGGGCTACACCTTC.

J is TRBJ1-3 and V is TRBV6-5; no reliable D call. Germline V gene data show CDR1 as MNHEY and CDR2 as SVGAGI. With 8 bases removed from V and 4 bases from J, the gap between germline ends came to 6 bases. This CDR3 comprises 11 residues. The DNA for the CDR3 is TGTGCCAGCTCGCAGGGAAACACCATATATTTT. It specifies CASSQGNTIYF.

This chain uses TRBV21-1 with TRBJ2-3; TRBD2 is the table's D call, not checked against the DNA. TRBV21-1 is noted as a pseudogene. The CDR3 covers 18 residues. The CDR3 region has the DNA TGTGCCAGCAGCAAAGCGCCTAGCGGGGTGCTCTTCACAGATACGCAGTATTTT. This translates into CASSKAPSGVLFTDTQYF.

The rearrangement links TRBV5-4 to TRBJ1-2; no firm D call. The germline V gene encodes CDR1 SGHNT and CDR2 YYREEE (reference sequence). V was trimmed by 0 bases and J by 2 bases, leaving 5 bases between them. The CDR3 covers 13 residues. The CDR3 nucleotides are TGTGCCAGCAGCTTGGATACAAACTATGGCTACACCTTC. As protein: CASSLDTNYGYTF.

The V gene is TRBV28, the J gene TRBJ2-5; 9 bases line up with TRBD2. CDR1 is MDHEN and CDR2 is SYDVKM in the germline V gene. Losses at the gene ends were 6 bases for V and 0 bases for J; bases not matched to a gene: 14. CDR3 length equals 18 residues. The CDR3: CASRSPEGRGGNQETQYF. DNA for the CDR3: TGTGCCAGCAGATCCCCAGAGGGGCGGGGGGGCAACCAAGAGACCCAGTACTTC.

The gene calls are TRBV18 and TRBJ2-1; 11 bases match TRBD2. The junction had 14 bases not matched to a gene; V was cut back by 3 bases and J by 7 bases. The CDR3 contains 18 residues. Per germline, CDR1 KGHSH and CDR2 LQKENI. The CDR3 here is CASSPRQDSGGAGNEQFF. Written as DNA, the CDR3 is TGTGCCAGCTCACCGAGACAGGATAGCGGGGGGGCCGGGAATGAGCAGTTCTTC.

This sequence joins TRBV7-8 and TRBJ1-5; 7 bases are shared with TRBD1. V gave up 5 bases and J gave up 0 bases; unmatched junction bases: 4. Germline CDR1 and CDR2: SGHVS and FQNEAQ. CDR3 length: 15 residues. The CDR3 DNA sequence: TGTGCCAGCAGCCAGGGACAGAATAGCAATCAGCCCCAGCATTTT. It translates to CASSQGQNSNQPQHF.

The J gene is TRBJ2-5, the V gene TRBV7-9, with 9 bases lining up with TRBD2. J lost 5 bases, V lost 5 bases, and 9 bases had no gene match. Per the germline V gene, CDR1 is SEHNR and CDR2 is FQNEAQ (reference sequence). The CDR3 runs to 15 residues. The CDR3 nucleotides read TGTGCCAGCAGCATCCCCCTAGCGGGGAGTGAGACCCAGTACTTC. It translates to CASSIPLAGSETQYF.

The rearrangement joins TRBV3-1 (or the pseudogene TRBV3-2) to TRBJ2-7; D not resolved. The CDR3 extends over 14 amino acids. Trimming cost V 5 bases and J 4 bases, with 15 bases left between them. CDR1 and CDR2 (germline): LGHDT, YNNKEL (reference sequence). The CDR3 loop reads CASSDGDARYEQYF. CDR3 in DNA: TGTGCCAGCAGCGACGGAGACGCGAGATACGAGCAGTACTTC.